This TCR beta chain was captured by sequencing in a study of spatial heterogeneity in lung cancer. The V gene lost 5 bases and the J gene lost 3 bases, with 9 bases spanning the gap. The CDR3 runs to 13 residues. The germline gives CDR1 SGHAT, CDR2 FQNNGV. Study-level results: One measure, the expanded intratumoral alpha and beta TCR count, tracked tumor mutation counts.

TCRdb itself ran the 5' RACE reads through MiXCR, one entry per CDR3 protein. The sample has about 7,000 distinct CDR3 sequences; around 14% are singletons. At least ten counts were recorded for this clonotype. Its target is not known. Time point in this sample: sample taken at primary tumor resection. Without sorting, whole RNA was sequenced from tumor, nontumor lung or frozen PBMC. This chain links TRBV11-2 with TRBJ2-3; no firm D call. The sequencing used lung tumor tissue, collected at surgery. The TCR comes from a female donor with early-stage non-small cell lung cancer. The CDR3 DNA follows: TGTGCCAGCAGCCCTCCGGGTACAGATACGCAGTATTTT. Amino acid sequence: CASSPPGTDTQYF. The full variable domain, in which reference TRBV11-2 and TRBJ2-3 provide the parts outside the CDR3, is EAGVAQSPRYKIIEKRQSVAFWCNPISGHATLYWYQQILGQGPKLLIQFQNNGVVDDSQLPKDRFSAERLKGVDSTLKIQPAKLEDSAVYLCASSPPGTDTQYFGPGTRLTVL.